This T cell receptor (beta chain) was sequenced during a study of OX40 agonist ivuxolimab in advanced cancers. Sequencing used immunoSEQ multiplex PCR; TCRdb keeps in-frame clones, though not all of them. This table holds some 25,000 clones, nearly 80% found once. Germline CDR1 SGHAT, CDR2 FQNNGV. The V segment lost 5 bases and the J segment 1 base; nucleotides outside the gene matches: 7. CDR3 size: 16 residues. The source was CD4+ or CD8+ T cells sorted from blood, collected in a trial of the OX40 agonist ivuxolimab. The source of this sequence is an adult with an advanced solid tumor such as melanoma, head and neck, liver or kidney cancer. This chain uses TRBV11-2 with TRBJ2-5; 10 bases line up with TRBD1. The CDR3 DNA reads as TGTGCCAGCAGCCGGACCGGGACAGGGGTCCAAGAGACCCAGTACTTC. As protein: CASSRTGTGVQETQYF.